What follows is one T cell receptor (beta chain) and its context. The sample originates from a study of long-term antiretroviral therapy in people with HIV. This was the immunoSEQ v3.0 assay at survey level. The repertoire was sequenced with immunoSEQ multiplex PCR; TCRdb's copy has only in-frame clones and lacks some. The data show some 35,000 clones, with roughly 87% seen just once and about 5.7% held by the top ten. The CDR3 runs 13 residues. Germline loops: CDR1 SGDLS, CDR2 YYNGEE. Trimming cost V 3 bases and J 8 bases, with 11 bases left between them. The receptor was isolated from a man younger than 35 with HIV. This chain links TRBV9 with TRBJ1-4; perhaps TRBD1 as D (6 bases). Sequences were derived from unsorted PBMCs, sampled 0.6 years after starting antiretroviral therapy. DNA for the CDR3: TGTGCCAGCAGCGCGGGGGCTCAGGAAAAACTGTTTTTT. Translation: CASSAGAQEKLFF.